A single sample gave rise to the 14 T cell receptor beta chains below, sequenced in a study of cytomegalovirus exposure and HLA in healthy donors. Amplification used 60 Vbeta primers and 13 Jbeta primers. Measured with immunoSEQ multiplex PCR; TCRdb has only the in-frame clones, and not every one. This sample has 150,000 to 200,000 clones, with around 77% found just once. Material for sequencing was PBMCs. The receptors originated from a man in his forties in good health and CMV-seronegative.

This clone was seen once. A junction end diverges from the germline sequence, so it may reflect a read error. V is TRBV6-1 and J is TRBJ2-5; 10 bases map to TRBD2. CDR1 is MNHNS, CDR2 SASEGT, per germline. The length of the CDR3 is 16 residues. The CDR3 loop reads CASREATSGPQETQYF. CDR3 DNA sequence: TGTGCCAGCAGAGAAGCGACTAGCGGGCCACAAGAGACCCAGTACTTC.

CDR3 residues: CASSFGYNSPLHF. The CDR3, as DNA: TGTGCCAGCAGCTTCGGCTATAATTCACCCCTCCACTTT. This chain joins TRBV7-9 and TRBJ1-6; D gene unclear. Trimming shortened V by 3 bases and J by 3 bases, and 3 bases separated the two germline ends. The germline V gene has CDR1 SEHNR and CDR2 FQNEAQ (reference sequence). The CDR3 runs 13 residues.

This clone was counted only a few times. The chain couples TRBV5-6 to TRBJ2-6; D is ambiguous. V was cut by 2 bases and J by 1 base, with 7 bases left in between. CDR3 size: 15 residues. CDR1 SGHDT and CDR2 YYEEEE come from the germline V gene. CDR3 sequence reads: CASSFPFSGANVLTF. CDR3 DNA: TGTGCCAGCAGCTTTCCCTTTTCTGGGGCCAACGTCCTGACTTTC. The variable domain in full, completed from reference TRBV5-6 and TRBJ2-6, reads DAGVTQSPTHLIKTRGQQVTLRCSPKSGHDTVSWYQQALGQGPQFIFQYYEEEERQRGNFPDRFSGHQFPNYSSELNVNALLLGDSALYLCASSFPFSGANVLTFGAGSRLTVL.

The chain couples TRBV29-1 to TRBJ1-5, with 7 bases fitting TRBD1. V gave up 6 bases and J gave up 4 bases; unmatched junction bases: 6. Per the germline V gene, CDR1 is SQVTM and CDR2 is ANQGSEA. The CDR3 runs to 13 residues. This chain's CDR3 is CSVRTGLNQPQHF. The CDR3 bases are TGCAGCGTACGGACAGGCCTTAATCAGCCCCAGCATTTT.

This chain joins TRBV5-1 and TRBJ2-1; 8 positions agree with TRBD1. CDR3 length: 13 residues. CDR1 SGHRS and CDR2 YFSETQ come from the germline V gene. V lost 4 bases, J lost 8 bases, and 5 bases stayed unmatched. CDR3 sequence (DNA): TGCGCCAGCAGCCGGGACAGGTCGGATGAGCAGTTCTTC. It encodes CASSRDRSDEQFF.

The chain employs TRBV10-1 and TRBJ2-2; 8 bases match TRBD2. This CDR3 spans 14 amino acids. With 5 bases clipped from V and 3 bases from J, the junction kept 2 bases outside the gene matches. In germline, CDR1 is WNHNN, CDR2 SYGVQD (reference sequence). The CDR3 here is CASSTSGYTGELFF. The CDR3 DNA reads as TGCGCCAGCAGTACTAGCGGTTACACCGGGGAGCTGTTTTTT.

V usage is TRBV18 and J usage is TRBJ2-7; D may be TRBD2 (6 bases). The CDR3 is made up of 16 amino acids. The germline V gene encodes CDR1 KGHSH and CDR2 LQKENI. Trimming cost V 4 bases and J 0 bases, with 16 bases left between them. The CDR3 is CASSRSGTLSSYEQYF. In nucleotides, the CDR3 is TGTGCCAGCTCACGTAGCGGAACCTTAAGCTCCTACGAGCAGTACTTC. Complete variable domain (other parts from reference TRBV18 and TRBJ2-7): NAGVMQNPRHLVRRRGQEARLRCSPMKGHSHVYWYRQLPEEGLKFMVYLQKENIIDESGMPKERFSAEFPKEGPSILRIQQVVRGDSAAYFCASSRSGTLSSYEQYFGPGTRLTVT.

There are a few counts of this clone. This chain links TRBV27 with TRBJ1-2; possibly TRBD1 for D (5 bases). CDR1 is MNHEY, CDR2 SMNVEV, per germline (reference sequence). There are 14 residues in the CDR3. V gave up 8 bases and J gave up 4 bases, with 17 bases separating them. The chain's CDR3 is CASADRSDLYGYTF. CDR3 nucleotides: TGTGCCAGCGCCGACAGATCCGATCTCTATGGCTACACCTTC.

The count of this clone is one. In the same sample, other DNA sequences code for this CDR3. The CDR3 DNA reads TGCAGCGTTCCGGGACAAAACACCGGGGAGCTGTTTTTT. It yields the protein CSVPGQNTGELFF. The chain is built from TRBV29-1 and TRBJ2-2; D possibly corresponds to TRBD1 (6 bases). Trimming removed 5 bases from V and 2 bases from J, with 9 bases in between. The CDR3 sequence is 13 residues long. CDR1 and CDR2 from the germline V gene are SQVTM and ANQGSEA.

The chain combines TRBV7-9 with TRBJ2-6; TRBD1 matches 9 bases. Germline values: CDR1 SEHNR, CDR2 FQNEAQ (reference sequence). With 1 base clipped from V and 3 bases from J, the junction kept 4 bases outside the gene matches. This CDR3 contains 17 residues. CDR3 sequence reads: CASSLGTGGGGANVLTF. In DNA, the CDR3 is TGTGCCAGCAGCTTAGGTACAGGGGGCGGTGGGGCCAACGTCCTGACTTTC.

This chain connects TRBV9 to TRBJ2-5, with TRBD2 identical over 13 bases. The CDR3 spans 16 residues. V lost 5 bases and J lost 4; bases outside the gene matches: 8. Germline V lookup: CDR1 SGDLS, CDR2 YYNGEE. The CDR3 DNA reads TGTGCCAGCAGGCCGGGGACTAGCGGGGAAGGAGAGACCCAGTACTTC. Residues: CASRPGTSGEGETQYF.

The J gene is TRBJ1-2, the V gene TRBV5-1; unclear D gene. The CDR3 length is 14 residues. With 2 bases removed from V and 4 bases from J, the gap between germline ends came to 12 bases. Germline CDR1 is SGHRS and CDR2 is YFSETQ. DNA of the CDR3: TGCGCCAGCAGCTTAATGGAGGCGACCTATGGCTACACCTTC. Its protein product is CASSLMEATYGYTF. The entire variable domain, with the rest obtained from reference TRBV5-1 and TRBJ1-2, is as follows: KAGVTQTPRYLIKTRGQQVTLSCSPISGHRSVSWYQQTPGQGLQFLFEYFSETQRNKGNFPGRFSGRQFSNSRSEMNVSTLELGDSALYLCASSLMEATYGYTFGSGTRLTVV.

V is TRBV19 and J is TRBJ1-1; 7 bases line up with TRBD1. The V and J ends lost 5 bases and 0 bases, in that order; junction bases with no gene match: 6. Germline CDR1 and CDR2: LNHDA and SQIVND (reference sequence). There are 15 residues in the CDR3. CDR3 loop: CASSWGQLMNTEAFF. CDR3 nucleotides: TGTGCCAGTAGTTGGGGACAGTTGATGAACACTGAAGCTTTCTTT.

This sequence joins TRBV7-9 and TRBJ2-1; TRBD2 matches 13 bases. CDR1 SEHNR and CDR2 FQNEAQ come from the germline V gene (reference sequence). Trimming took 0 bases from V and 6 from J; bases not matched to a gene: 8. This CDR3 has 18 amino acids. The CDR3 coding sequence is TGTGCCAGCAGCTTAGCGAGGACTAGCGGGAGTAAGGTCAATGAGCAGTTCTTC. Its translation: CASSLARTSGSKVNEQFF.